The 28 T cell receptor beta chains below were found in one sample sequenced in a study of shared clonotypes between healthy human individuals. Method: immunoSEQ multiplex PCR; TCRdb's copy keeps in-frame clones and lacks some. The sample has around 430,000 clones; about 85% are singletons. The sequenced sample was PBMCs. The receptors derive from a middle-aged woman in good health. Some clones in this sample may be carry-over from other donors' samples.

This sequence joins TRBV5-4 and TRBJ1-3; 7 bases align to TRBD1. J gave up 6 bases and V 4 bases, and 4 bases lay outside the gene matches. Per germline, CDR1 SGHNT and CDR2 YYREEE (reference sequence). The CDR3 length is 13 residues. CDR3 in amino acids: CASSVQGENTIYF. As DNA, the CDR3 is TGTGCCAGCAGCGTTCAGGGGGAAAACACCATATATTTT.

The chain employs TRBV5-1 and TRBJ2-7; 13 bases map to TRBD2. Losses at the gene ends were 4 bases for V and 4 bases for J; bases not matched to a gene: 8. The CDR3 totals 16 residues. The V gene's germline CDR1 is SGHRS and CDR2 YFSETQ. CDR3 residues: CASSGTRTSGSYEQYF. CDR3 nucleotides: TGCGCCAGCAGCGGGACCCGGACTAGCGGGAGTTACGAGCAGTACTTC.

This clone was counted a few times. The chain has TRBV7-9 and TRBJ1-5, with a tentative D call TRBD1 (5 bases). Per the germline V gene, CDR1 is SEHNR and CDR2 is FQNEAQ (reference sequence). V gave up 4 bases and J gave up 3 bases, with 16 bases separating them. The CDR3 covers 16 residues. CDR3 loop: CASSSVGAGFNQPQHF. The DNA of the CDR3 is TGTGCCAGCAGCTCCGTCGGAGCAGGGTTCAATCAGCCCCAGCATTTT.

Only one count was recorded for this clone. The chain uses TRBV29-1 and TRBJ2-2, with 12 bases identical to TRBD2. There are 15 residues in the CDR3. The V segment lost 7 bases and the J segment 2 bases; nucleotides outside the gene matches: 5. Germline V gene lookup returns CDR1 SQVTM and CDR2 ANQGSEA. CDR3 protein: CSAMTSGSNTGELFF. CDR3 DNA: TGCAGCGCCATGACTAGCGGGAGTAACACCGGGGAGCTGTTTTTT.

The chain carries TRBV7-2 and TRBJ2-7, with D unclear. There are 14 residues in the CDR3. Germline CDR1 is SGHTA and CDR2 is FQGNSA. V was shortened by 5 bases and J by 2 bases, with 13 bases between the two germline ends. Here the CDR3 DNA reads TGTGCCAGCAGCCTCCGGGCTACCGCCTACGAGCAGTACTTC. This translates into CASSLRATAYEQYF.

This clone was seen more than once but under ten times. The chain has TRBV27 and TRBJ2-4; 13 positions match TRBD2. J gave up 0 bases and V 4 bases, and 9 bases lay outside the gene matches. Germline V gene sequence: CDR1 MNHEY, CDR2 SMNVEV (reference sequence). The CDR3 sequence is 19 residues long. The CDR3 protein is CASSSLGLAGALAKNIQYF. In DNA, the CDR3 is TGTGCCAGCAGTTCCCTTGGACTAGCGGGAGCCTTAGCCAAAAACATTCAGTACTTC.

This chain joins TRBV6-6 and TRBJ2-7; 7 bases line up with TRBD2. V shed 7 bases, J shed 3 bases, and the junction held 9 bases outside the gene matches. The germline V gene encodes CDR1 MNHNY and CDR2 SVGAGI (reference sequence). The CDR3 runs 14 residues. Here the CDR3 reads CASTPGGRVYEQYF. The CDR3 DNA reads TGTGCCAGCACCCCAGGCGGGAGAGTCTACGAGCAGTACTTC.

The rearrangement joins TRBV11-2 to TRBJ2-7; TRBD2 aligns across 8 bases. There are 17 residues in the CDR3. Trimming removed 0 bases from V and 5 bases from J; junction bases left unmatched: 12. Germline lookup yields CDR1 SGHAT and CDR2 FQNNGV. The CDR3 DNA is TGTGCCAGCAGCTTAGAGGTTTGGACTAGCATCCTCAACGAGCAGTACTTC. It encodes CASSLEVWTSILNEQYF.

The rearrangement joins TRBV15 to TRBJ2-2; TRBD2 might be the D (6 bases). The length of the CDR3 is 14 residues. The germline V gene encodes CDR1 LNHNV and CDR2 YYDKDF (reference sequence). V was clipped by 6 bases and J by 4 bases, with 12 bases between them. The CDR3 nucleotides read TGTGCCACCAGGAGGGAGGTGGGCACCGGGGAGCTGTTTTTT. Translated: CATRREVGTGELFF.

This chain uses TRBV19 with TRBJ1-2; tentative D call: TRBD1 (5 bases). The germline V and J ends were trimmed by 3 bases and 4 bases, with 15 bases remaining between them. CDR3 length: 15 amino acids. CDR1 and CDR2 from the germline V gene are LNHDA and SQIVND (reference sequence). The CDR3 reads CASSIGSGTRYGYTF. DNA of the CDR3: TGTGCCAGTAGTATCGGCAGTGGGACCCGCTATGGCTACACCTTC.

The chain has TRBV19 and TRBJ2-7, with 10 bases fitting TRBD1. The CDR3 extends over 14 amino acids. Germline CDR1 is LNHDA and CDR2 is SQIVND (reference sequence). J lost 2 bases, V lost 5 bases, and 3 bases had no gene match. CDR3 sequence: CASSGTGATYEQYF. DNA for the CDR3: TGTGCCAGTAGTGGGACAGGGGCGACCTACGAGCAGTACTTC.

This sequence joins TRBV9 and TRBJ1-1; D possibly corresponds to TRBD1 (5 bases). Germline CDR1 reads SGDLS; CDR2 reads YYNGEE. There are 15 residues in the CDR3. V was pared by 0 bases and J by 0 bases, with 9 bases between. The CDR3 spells CASSVGGALNTEAFF. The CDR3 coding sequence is TGTGCCAGCAGCGTAGGAGGGGCATTGAACACTGAAGCTTTCTTT.

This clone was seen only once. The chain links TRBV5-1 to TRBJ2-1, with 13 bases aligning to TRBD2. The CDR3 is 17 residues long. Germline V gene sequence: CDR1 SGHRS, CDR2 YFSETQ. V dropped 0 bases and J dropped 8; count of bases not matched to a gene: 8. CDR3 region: CASSLVGGLAGVDEQFF. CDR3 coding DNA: TGCGCCAGCAGCTTGGTAGGTGGACTAGCGGGAGTGGATGAGCAGTTCTTC.

CDR3 nucleotides: TGTGCCAGCAGCGTAGATCTAGCACATAAACGGGGCACCGGGGAGCTGTTTTTT. Translated, it gives CASSVDLAHKRGTGELFF. The chain couples TRBV9 to TRBJ2-2; perhaps TRBD2 as D (5 bases). The V end lost 0 bases, the J end lost 4 bases, and 19 bases lay between the germline ends. This CDR3 has 18 amino acids. Germline V lookup: CDR1 SGDLS, CDR2 YYNGEE. Full variable domain (rest looked up from reference TRBV9 and TRBJ2-2): DSGVTQTPKHLITATGQRVTLRCSPRSGDLSVYWYQQSLDQGLQFLIQYYNGEERAKGNILERFSAQQFPDLHSELNLSSLELGDSALYFCASSVDLAHKRGTGELFFGEGSRLTVL.

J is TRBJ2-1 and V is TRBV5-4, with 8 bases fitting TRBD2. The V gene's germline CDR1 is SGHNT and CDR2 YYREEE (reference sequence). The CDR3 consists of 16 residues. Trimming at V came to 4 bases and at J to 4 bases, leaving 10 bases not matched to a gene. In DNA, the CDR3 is TGTGCCAGCAGCCCCGGGGGGGAATATCCGTACAATGAGCAGTTCTTC. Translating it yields CASSPGGEYPYNEQFF. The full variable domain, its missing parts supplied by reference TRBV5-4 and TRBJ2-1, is ETGVTQSPTHLIKTRGQQVTLRCSSQSGHNTVSWYQQALGQGPQFIFQYYREEENGRGNFPPRFSGLQFPNYSSELNVNALELDDSALYLCASSPGGEYPYNEQFFGPGTRLTVL.

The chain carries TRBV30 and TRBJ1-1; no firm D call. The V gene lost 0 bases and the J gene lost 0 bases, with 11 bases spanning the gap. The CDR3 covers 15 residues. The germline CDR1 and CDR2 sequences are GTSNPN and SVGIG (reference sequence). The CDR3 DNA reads TGTGCCTGGAGTGTCGGGTTGGGGTTGAACACTGAAGCTTTCTTT. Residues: CAWSVGLGLNTEAFF. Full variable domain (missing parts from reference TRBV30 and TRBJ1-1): SQTIHQWPATLVQPVGSPLSLECTVEGTSNPNLYWYRQAAGRGLQLLFYSVGIGQISSEVPQNLSASRPQDRQFILSSKKLLLSDSGFYLCAWSVGLGLNTEAFFGQGTRLTVV.

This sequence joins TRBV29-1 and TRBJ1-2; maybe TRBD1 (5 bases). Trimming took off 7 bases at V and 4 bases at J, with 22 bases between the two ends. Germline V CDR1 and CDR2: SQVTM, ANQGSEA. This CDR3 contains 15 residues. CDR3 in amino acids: CSALAQQVGVYGYTF. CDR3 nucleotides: TGCAGCGCCCTGGCCCAACAGGTCGGGGTCTATGGCTACACCTTC.

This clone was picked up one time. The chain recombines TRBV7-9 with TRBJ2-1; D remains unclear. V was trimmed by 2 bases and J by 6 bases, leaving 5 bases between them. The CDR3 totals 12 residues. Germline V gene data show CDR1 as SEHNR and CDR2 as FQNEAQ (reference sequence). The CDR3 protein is CASSLPANEQFF. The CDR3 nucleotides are TGTGCCAGCAGCTTACCGGCCAATGAGCAGTTCTTC. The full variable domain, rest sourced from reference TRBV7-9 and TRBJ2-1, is DTGVSQNPRHKITKRGQNVTFRCDPISEHNRLYWYRQTLGQGPEFLTYFQNEAQLEKSRLLSDRFSAERPKGSFSTLEIQRTEQGDSAMYLCASSLPANEQFFGPGTRLTVL.

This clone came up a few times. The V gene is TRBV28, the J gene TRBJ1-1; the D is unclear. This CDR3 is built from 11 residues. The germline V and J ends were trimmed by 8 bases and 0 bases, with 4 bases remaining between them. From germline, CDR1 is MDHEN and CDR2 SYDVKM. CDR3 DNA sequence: TGTGCCAGCGTCCTGAACACTGAAGCTTTCTTT. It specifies CASVLNTEAFF.

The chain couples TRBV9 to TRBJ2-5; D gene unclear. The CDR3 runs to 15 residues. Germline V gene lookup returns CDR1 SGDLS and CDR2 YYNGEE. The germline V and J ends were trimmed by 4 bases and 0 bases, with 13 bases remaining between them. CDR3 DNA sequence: TGTGCCAGCAGCCCATTGGGCGGAGACCAAGAGACCCAGTACTTC. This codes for CASSPLGGDQETQYF. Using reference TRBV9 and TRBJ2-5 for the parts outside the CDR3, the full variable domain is DSGVTQTPKHLITATGQRVTLRCSPRSGDLSVYWYQQSLDQGLQFLIQYYNGEERAKGNILERFSAQQFPDLHSELNLSSLELGDSALYFCASSPLGGDQETQYFGPGTRLLVL.

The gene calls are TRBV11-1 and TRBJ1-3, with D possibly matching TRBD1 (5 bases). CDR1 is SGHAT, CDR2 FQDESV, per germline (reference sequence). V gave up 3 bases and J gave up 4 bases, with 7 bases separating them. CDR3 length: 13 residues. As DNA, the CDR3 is TGTGCCAGCAGCTTGGGACTGGGAAACACCATATATTTT. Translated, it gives CASSLGLGNTIYF.

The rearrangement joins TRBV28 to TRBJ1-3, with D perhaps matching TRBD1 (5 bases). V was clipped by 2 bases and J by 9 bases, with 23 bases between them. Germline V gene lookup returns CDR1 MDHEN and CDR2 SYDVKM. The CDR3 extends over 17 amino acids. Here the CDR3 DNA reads TGTGCCAGCAGTTTAATTCTAGCTCCGGCAGGGAAAGGCACCATATATTTT. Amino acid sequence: CASSLILAPAGKGTIYF.

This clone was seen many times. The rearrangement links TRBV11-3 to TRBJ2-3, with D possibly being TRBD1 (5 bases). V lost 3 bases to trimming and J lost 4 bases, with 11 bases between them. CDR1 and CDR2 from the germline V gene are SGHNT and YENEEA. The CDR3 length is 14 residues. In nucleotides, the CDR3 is TGTGCCAGCAGCTTGGGGCAGGGCCCAGATACGCAGTATTTT. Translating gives CASSLGQGPDTQYF.

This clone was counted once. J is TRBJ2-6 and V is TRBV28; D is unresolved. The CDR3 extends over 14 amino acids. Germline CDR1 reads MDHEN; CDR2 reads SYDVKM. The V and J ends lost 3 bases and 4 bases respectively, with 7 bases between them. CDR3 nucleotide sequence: TGTGCCAGCAGTTTGCAGGCAGGGGCCAACGTCCTGACTTTC. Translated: CASSLQAGANVLTF.

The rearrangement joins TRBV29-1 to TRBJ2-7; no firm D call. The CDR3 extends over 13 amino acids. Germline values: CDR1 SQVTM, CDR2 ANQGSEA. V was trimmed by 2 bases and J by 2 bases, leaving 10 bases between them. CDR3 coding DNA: TGCAGCGTTGAATCAGGAGCCACCTACGAGCAGTACTTC. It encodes CSVESGATYEQYF.

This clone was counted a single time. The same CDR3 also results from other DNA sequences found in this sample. CDR3: CASRTGRNTGELFF. The CDR3 DNA follows: TGTGCCAGCAGGACAGGGAGAAACACCGGGGAGCTGTTTTTT. The chain is built from TRBV27 and TRBJ2-2, with 7 bases lining up with TRBD1. V shed 6 bases, J shed 2 bases, and the junction held 3 bases outside the gene matches. The CDR3 has 14 residues. CDR1 and CDR2 from the germline V gene are MNHEY and SMNVEV (reference sequence).

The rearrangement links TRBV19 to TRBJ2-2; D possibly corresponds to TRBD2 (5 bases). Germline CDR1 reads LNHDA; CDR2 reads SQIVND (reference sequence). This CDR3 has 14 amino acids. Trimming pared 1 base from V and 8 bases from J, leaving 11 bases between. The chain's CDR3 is CASSIGPGTGELFF. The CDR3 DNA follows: TGTGCCAGTAGTATAGGTCCGGGAACGGGGGAGCTGTTTTTT.

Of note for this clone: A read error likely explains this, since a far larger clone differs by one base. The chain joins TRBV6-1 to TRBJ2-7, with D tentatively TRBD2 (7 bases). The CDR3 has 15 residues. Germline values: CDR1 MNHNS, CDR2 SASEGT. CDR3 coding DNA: TGTGCCAGCAGTCCTCGACGGGGGGCCTCCTACGAGCTGTACTTC. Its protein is CASSPRRGASYELYF.